The source of this T cell receptor beta chain is a study of identical twins (dated by TCRdb to 2016 to 2018). In terms of the full investigation: To test whether fetal clonotypes persist, the study used deep sequencing on TCR alpha and beta repertoires from monozygotic twins, unrelated adults of various ages, and cord blood. To rule out contamination, the twin experiments were replicated at different times with different library preparation protocols.

The CDR3 runs 14 amino acids, cysteine and phenylalanine included. Here the CDR3 DNA is all that survives: 42 bases in frame from base 1. Trimming accounts for 0 bases at V and 4 bases at J, while the number of junction bases matched to no gene is 4. The germline V gene (reference sequence) gives CDR1 as DFQATT and CDR2 as SNEGSKA. Results the study describes overall, beyond this receptor: Abundant cord blood beta clonotypes had fewer insertions, young adult naive repertoires showed a similar but weaker trend, and memory repertoires showed no such trend. Because the same donors could not be followed over many years, the conclusions depended on cross-sectional statistical analysis. Out-of-frame TCR alpha sequences shared between twins showed an excess of low generation-probability sequences compared with coincidental sharing between unrelated individuals. In monozygotic twins, recombination models systematically underestimated out-of-frame TCR alpha sharing, but the models matched the sharing seen between unrelated individuals. Zero-insertion analyses could be partly confounded by invariant T cells such as MAIT and iNKT, although diverse VJ usage argued against such confounding for most clonotypes. In beta out-of-frame sequences, excess twin sharing was weaker, because having fewer shared sequences lowered the signal-to-noise ratio.

Library preparation employed 5' RACE. Sequencing was performed on an Illumina HiSeq 2000. Template switching introduced a universal primer binding site; the final cDNA contained a unique molecular identifier, enabling accurate counting of TCR cDNA molecules. First-strand cDNA for TCR alpha and beta chains was synthesized from specific primers in the conserved constant-segment region. To control for contamination, every cDNA library was double barcoded, receiving both a SMART-Mk sample barcode and Illumina barcodes. Two successive PCR steps introduced TruSeq adapter sequences along with Illumina sample barcodes. Sequencing of the TCR alpha and beta cDNA libraries was done on the Illumina HiSeq platform using custom primers. Concerning the study's data processing: Unique molecular identifiers were extracted from raw reads with MiGEC, and CDR3 positions were determined with MiXCR. Recombination models were inferred per individual with the repgenHMM and IGoR tools using an EM algorithm. The tcR package in R was used for shared clonotype analysis, with sharing normalized by the product of cloneset sizes. To study raw recombination without the effects of thymic and clonal selection, out-of-frame nonproductive sequences were analyzed. Using fastp at Q25 and MiXCR, TCRdb reprocessed the public reads and kept productive beta chains. Here each entry gathers all rows of one CDR3 protein and keeps the most common genes and DNA. TCRdb's processing, not the authors', yielded these V and J calls. Present in this sample are 550,000 to 700,000 distinct CDR3 sequences, 21% of which were seen just once. 4% to 5.5% of the sample lies in the top ten.

This clonotype showed up just a few times. Its antigen remains undetermined. Per-nucleotide qualities are absent, and no much larger clonotype sits a single base away. Every donor in the study was a healthy Caucasian. The twin cohort consisted of three pairs of female monozygotic twins, all aged about 18 to 30 years. Peripheral blood mononuclear cells were the source from which RNA for the TCR libraries was isolated. The data also belong to a second study, concerning T cells expressing NK-cell markers. Looking at the second paper: Three sorted T-cell subsets (CD3+CD56+NKG2C+, CD3+CD56+NKG2C- and CD3+CD56-NKG2C+) from several donors had their TCR beta-chain repertoires profiled. Among the eight sequenced donors, only one was HCMV-seronegative, while the other seven were HCMV-seropositive. In several experiments an anti-gammadeltaTCR antibody was added to restrict sorting to alphabetaTCR-expressing T cells. In about six donors, the dominant CD3+CD56+NKG2C+ clonotypes were found to rank among the top 10 CD8+ clonotypes and to make up roughly 1.0-7.0% of CD8+ T cells. Those dominant clonotypes were again the most abundant among CD3+CD56-NKG2C+ cells in a handful of donors, at about 28.3-65%. It remained unclear whether the expanded NKG2C-expressing T cell clones were specific for HCMV antigens. The study sequenced eight donors, all healthy volunteers chosen at random: three men and five women. A commercial ELISA kit detecting HCMV-specific IgG in serum was used to determine HCMV serostatus. For six donors, bulk peripheral blood T-cell repertoires were also sequenced from unsorted PBMC. Reads were demultiplexed and grouped by UMI with MIGEC, and clonotypes were assembled and quantified with MiTCR. To exclude erroneous sequences, only TCR cDNA sequences supported by at least two reads were retained. Downstream repertoire analysis used the tcR package, and clonotypes were matched across fractions by CDR3 nucleotide sequence plus V segment. Antigen specificity was annotated against VDJdb with VDJmatch, allowing one amino acid substitution in CDR3.

The specimen sequenced was PBMCs. The clonotype was recovered from a woman aged 18-29 years in good health. Recombination connected TRBV20-1 to TRBJ2-7; TRBD2 aligns with 9 central bases. The CDR3 protein sequence reads: CSARDPSGRYEQYF. Read as DNA, the sequence is TGCAGTGCTAGAGATCCCAGCGGGAGGTACGAGCAGTACTTC.